These 26 T cell receptor beta chains were all obtained from the same sample, sequenced in a study of T cells in Graves' hyperthyroidism and ophthalmopathy. RNA transcripts provided the source from which TCR beta CDR3 regions were amplified. HTBI primers drove first-round RT-PCR of the TCR CDR3. TCRdb reprocessed the multiplex PCR reads with MiXCR, giving one entry per CDR3 protein. The sample comprises about 580,000 distinct CDR3 sequences, about 45% of which are singletons, and about 7.8% rests with the top ten. Sequencing was carried out using peripheral blood or thyroid tissue (not recorded which). Source of these receptors: a woman under 30 with Graves' hyperthyroidism.

The table lists this clonotype with many counts. V gene TRBV19 combines with J gene TRBJ1-2, with D unresolved. Trimming took off 1 base at V and 0 bases at J, with 6 bases between the two ends. In germline, CDR1 is LNHDA, CDR2 SQIVND (reference sequence). This CDR3 has 14 amino acids. This chain's CDR3 is CASSIVAANYGYTF. The CDR3 region has the DNA TGTGCCAGTAGTATAGTGGCAGCTAACTATGGCTACACCTTC.

The table lists this clonotype with many counts. The chain uses TRBV6-6 and TRBJ2-7; D gene uncertain. The CDR3 covers 13 residues. Germline CDR1 and CDR2: MNHNY and SVGAGI (reference sequence). Between the trimmed V and J ends, which lost 1 base and 1 base, there was a span of 5 bases. The CDR3 coding sequence is TGTGCCAGCAGTTACTTATTGTCCTACGAGCAGTACTTC. Protein product: CASSYLLSYEQYF.

This clonotype has a handful of counts. The chain has TRBV20-1 and TRBJ2-7; TRBD1 agrees at 7 bases. Losses at the gene ends were 3 bases for V and 5 bases for J; bases not matched to a gene: 4. The germline V gene encodes CDR1 DFQATT and CDR2 SNEGSKA (reference sequence). The CDR3 totals 12 residues. CDR3 DNA sequence: TGCAGTGCTAGGGACAGGTGGGACGAGCAGTACTTC. It is translated as CSARDRWDEQYF.

This clonotype was detected many times. V is TRBV29-1 and J is TRBJ2-5; 8 bases match TRBD2. Germline V gives CDR1 SQVTM, CDR2 ANQGSEA. V shed 8 bases and J 6 bases; nucleotides not matched to a gene: 11. This CDR3 region has 13 residues. CDR3 DNA sequence: TGCAGCCATGGAGCGGGAGATGTAAAGACCCAGTACTTC. This translates into CSHGAGDVKTQYF.

The V call is TRBV11-2, the J call TRBJ1-5, with 10 positions matching TRBD1. Unmatched junction bases numbered 8, after V lost 7 bases and J lost 2 bases. This CDR3 is built from 16 residues. Germline assignment: CDR1 SGHAT and CDR2 FQNNGV. This chain's CDR3 is CASILTGGACNQPQHF. In DNA, the CDR3 is TGTGCCAGCATCCTGACAGGGGGCGCGTGCAATCAGCCCCAGCATTTT.

This clonotype was counted between two and nine times. The chain carries TRBV7-3 and TRBJ2-3; TRBD2 agrees at 10 bases. The CDR3 has 16 amino acids. Unmatched junction bases numbered 3, after V lost 1 base and J lost 2 bases. CDR1 and CDR2 (germline): SGHTA, FQGTGA. CDR3 region: CASSLRGTSDTDTQYF. The CDR3 nucleotides are TGTGCCAGCAGCTTAAGAGGGACTAGCGACACAGATACGCAGTATTTT. The whole variable domain, remainder taken from reference TRBV7-3 and TRBJ2-3, is GAGVSQTPSNKVTEKGKYVELRCDPISGHTALYWYRQSLGQGPEFLIYFQGTGAADDSGLPNDRFFAVRPEGSVSTLKIQRTERGDSAVYLCASSLRGTSDTDTQYFGPGTRLTVL.

This clonotype occurred once. The chain links TRBV7-3 to TRBJ2-3, with 7 bases lining up with TRBD2. V was pared by 1 base and J by 2 bases, with 6 bases of the junction left unmatched. This CDR3 comprises 16 residues. Germline-derived CDR1 and CDR2 are SGHTA and FQGTGA. CDR3 loop: CASSLRGGVLTDTQYF. The CDR3 nucleotides are TGTGCCAGCAGCTTAAGGGGGGGAGTCCTCACAGATACGCAGTATTTT. Full variable domain (rest looked up from reference TRBV7-3 and TRBJ2-3): GAGVSQTPSNKVTEKGKYVELRCDPISGHTALYWYRQSLGQGPEFLIYFQGTGAADDSGLPNDRFFAVRPEGSVSTLKIQRTERGDSAVYLCASSLRGGVLTDTQYFGPGTRLTVL.

The rearrangement uses TRBV11-1 and TRBJ1-1, with 8 positions matching TRBD1. V dropped 5 bases and J dropped 3; count of bases not matched to a gene: 14. The CDR3 has 17 amino acids. Germline V gene data show CDR1 as SGHAT and CDR2 as FQDESV (reference sequence). The CDR3 sequence: CASSQPGQELWYTEAFF. For the CDR3, the DNA is TGTGCCAGCAGCCAGCCGGGACAGGAGTTGTGGTACACTGAAGCTTTCTTT.

V gene TRBV12-3 or TRBV12-4 combines with J gene TRBJ1-2; 10 nucleotides line up with TRBD1. The CDR3 runs to 14 residues. Trimming cost V 3 bases and J 8 bases; bases outside gene matches: 6. The CDR3 DNA reads as TGTGCCAGCAGTTTGCTGACAGGGGGCGGAGGCTACACCTTC. Encoded protein: CASSLLTGGGGYTF.

The sample holds many counts of this clonotype. The chain employs TRBV12-3 or TRBV12-4 and TRBJ2-5; 8 bases map to TRBD2. V lost 4 bases to trimming and J lost 7 bases; unmatched junction nucleotides: 11. The CDR3 consists of 15 residues. The CDR3 nucleotides are TGTGCCAGCAGTTCCCAGCGGGAGCCTCTTCTGACCCAGTACTTC. It encodes CASSSQREPLLTQYF.

Notes on this clonotype: With a much larger clone just one base away, this may be a read error. This chain links TRBV18 with TRBJ1-2; D call uncertain. Germline V gene lookup returns CDR1 KGHSH and CDR2 LQKENI. The CDR3 loop spans 14 amino acids. CDR3: CASSPRVSVNGYPF. The CDR3 region has the DNA TGTGCCAGCTCACCACGTGTCAGTGTAAATGGCTACCCCTTC.

In this sample, this clonotype turned up many times. The chain has TRBV20-1 and TRBJ1-2, with a tentative D call TRBD1 (6 bases). The CDR3 has 13 amino acids. Germline V gene data show CDR1 as DFQATT and CDR2 as SNEGSKA (reference sequence). Trimming took 4 bases from V and 8 from J, leaving 17 bases between them. CDR3 DNA sequence: TGCAGTGCTACCCCTCGGGGGCCGGGAGGCTACACCTTC. Amino acids: CSATPRGPGGYTF.

The chain has TRBV7-2 and TRBJ2-5; 10 nucleotides match TRBD2. Germline lookup yields CDR1 SGHTA and CDR2 FQGNSA. The CDR3 has 16 residues. Trimming took 1 base from V and 5 from J; bases not matched to a gene: 7. The CDR3 spells CASSLDLAGVGETQYF. The DNA for the CDR3 is TGTGCCAGCAGCTTAGATCTAGCGGGAGTGGGTGAGACCCAGTACTTC.

This rearrangement joins TRBV10-3 to TRBJ1-5; D perhaps matches TRBD1 (5 bases). The CDR3 sequence is 16 residues long. CDR1 ENHRY and CDR2 SYGVKD come from the germline V gene. V was clipped by 10 bases and J by 7 bases, with 26 bases between them. CDR3 sequence (DNA): TGTGCCACCTACGGAGGCGTTGGGGGAGTTAGGCAGCCCCAGCATTTT. Translated: CATYGGVGGVRQPQHF.

This clonotype has a count of ten or more. This chain joins TRBV5-1 and TRBJ1-2, with 7 bases lining up with TRBD1. In germline, CDR1 is SGHRS, CDR2 YFSETQ. V shed 5 bases and J 5 bases; nucleotides not matched to a gene: 6. The CDR3 consists of 13 residues. The CDR3 sequence: CASSYGQAYGYTF. Here the CDR3 DNA reads TGCGCCAGCAGTTACGGACAGGCTTATGGCTACACCTTC.

This clonotype was counted ten times or more. This rearrangement joins TRBV7-2 to TRBJ2-7; TRBD2 matches at 12 bases. From germline, CDR1 is SGHTA and CDR2 FQGNSA. The CDR3 runs to 17 residues. V trimming: 2 bases; J trimming: 2 bases; junction bases outside the gene matches: 7. DNA for the CDR3: TGTGCCAGCAGCTTAAGGCTAGCGGGAGGGCGGCCCTACGAGCAGTACTTC. It codes for CASSLRLAGGRPYEQYF.

The CDR3 reads CASSVPRQNFNYEHF. CDR3 in DNA: TGTGCCAGCAGTGTCCCCCGACAGAATTTCAACTACGAGCATTTT. This rearrangement joins TRBV2 to TRBJ1-5; D might be TRBD1 (5 bases). V dropped 4 bases and J dropped 14 bases, with 24 bases sitting between them. The CDR3 extends over 15 amino acids. Germline V CDR1 and CDR2: SNHLY, FYNNEI. The full variable domain, rest sourced from reference TRBV2 and TRBJ1-5, is EPEVTQTPSHQVTQMGQEVILRCVPISNHLYFYWYRQILGQKVEFLVSFYNNEISEKSEIFDDQFSVERPDGSNFTLKIRSTKLEDSAMYFCASSVPRQNFNYEHFGDGTRLSIL.

Many counts were recorded for this clonotype. This rearrangement joins TRBV19 to TRBJ1-5, with a weak D call TRBD1 (5 bases). V was pared by 7 bases and J by 2 bases, with 18 bases between. Germline V gives CDR1 LNHDA, CDR2 SQIVND (reference sequence). The CDR3 has 16 amino acids. As DNA, the CDR3 is TGTGCCAGTACCGCCTATGCGGGGGAGGGCAATCAGCCCCAGCATTTT. Translated, it gives CASTAYAGEGNQPQHF.

The count of this clonotype is one. This chain connects TRBV20-1 to TRBJ2-3; D might be TRBD1 or TRBD2, each matching 5 bases. Per the germline V gene, CDR1 is DFQATT and CDR2 is SNEGSKA (reference sequence). This CDR3 has 17 amino acids. Deletions cut 0 bases from V and 3 bases from J, with 19 bases between. CDR3 nucleotides: TGCAGTGCTAGAGATCGGGGACGGATTGCAAGGACAGATACGCAGTATTTT. Its translation: CSARDRGRIARTDTQYF.

V usage is TRBV10-3 and J usage is TRBJ1-5; D remains unclear. CDR1 and CDR2 (germline): ENHRY, SYGVKD. The CDR3 sequence is 13 residues long. The ends were cut back, 4 bases at V and 4 bases at J, with 8 bases in the middle. Here the CDR3 DNA reads TGTGCCATCAGTGTCAAGTTTAATCAGCCCCAGCATTTT. The encoded protein is CAISVKFNQPQHF.

This clonotype was detected many times. The chain joins TRBV24-1 to TRBJ1-5; D unclear. This CDR3 contains 12 residues. Germline V gene sequence: CDR1 KGHDR, CDR2 SFDVKD. The V end was cut by 9 bases, the J end by 1 base, with 6 bases between. CDR3 in DNA: TGTGCCACCGCCCTCAGCAATCAGCCCCAGCATTTT. Protein product: CATALSNQPQHF.

In its sample, this clonotype was seen many times. The rearrangement uses TRBV7-9 and TRBJ1-4; 7 positions match TRBD1. The CDR3 sequence is 18 residues long. The ends lost 5 bases at V and 0 bases at J; junction bases unmatched: 12. The germline V gene encodes CDR1 SEHNR and CDR2 FQNEAQ (reference sequence). The CDR3 DNA reads TGTGCCAGCAGCCAACCCGGGGACAGTCTCTCAACTAATGAAAAACTGTTTTTT. It yields the protein CASSQPGDSLSTNEKLFF.

This rearrangement joins TRBV7-2 to TRBJ2-2, with a possible D match to TRBD2 (6 bases). V lost 6 bases and J 0 bases, leaving 32 bases between the germline ends. From germline, CDR1 is SGHTA and CDR2 FQGNSA. The CDR3 runs 22 residues. CDR3: CASSYSIERRRGPRANTGELFF. In DNA form, the CDR3 reads TGTGCCAGCAGTTACTCGATCGAGAGGCGGAGGGGACCCCGCGCGAACACCGGGGAGCTGTTTTTT. The full variable domain, with the rest looked up from reference TRBV7-2 and TRBJ2-2, is GAGVSQSPSNKVTEKGKDVELRCDPISGHTALYWYRQSLGQGLEFLIYFQGNSAPDKSGLPSDRFSAERTGGSVSTLTIQRTQQEDSAVYLCASSYSIERRRGPRANTGELFFGEGSRLTVL.

J is TRBJ2-7 and V is TRBV7-4; D possibly uses TRBD1 or TRBD2 (5 bases each). Per germline, CDR1 SGHVT and CDR2 SQSDAQ. The CDR3 sequence is 14 residues long. The V gene lost 6 bases and the J gene lost 3 bases, with 15 bases spanning the gap. The CDR3 protein is CASSPPGPRYEQYF. As DNA, the CDR3 is TGTGCCAGCAGTCCGCCGGGACCGCGCTACGAGCAGTACTTC. The full variable domain, its missing parts supplied by reference TRBV7-4 and TRBJ2-7, is GAGVSQSPRYKVAKRGRDVALRCDSISGHVTLYWYRQTLGQGSEVLTYSQSDAQRDKSGRPSGRFSAERPERSVSTLKIQRTEQGDSAVYLCASSPPGPRYEQYFGPGTRLTVT.

On this clonotype: Given a much more abundant clone one base away, this may be a read error. The J gene is TRBJ2-2, the V gene TRBV6-5; no definite D call. This CDR3 contains 15 residues. Germline V lookup: CDR1 MNHEY, CDR2 SVGAGI. The CDR3, as DNA: TGTGCCATCAGTTACGTAGGGACGAACACCGGGGAGCTGTTTTTT. It specifies CAISYVGTNTGELFF.

The chain carries TRBV6-2 or TRBV6-3 and TRBJ1-4; 9 positions agree with TRBD1. Germline lookup yields CDR1 MNHEY and CDR2 SVGEGT. The CDR3 has 15 amino acids. The V segment lost 10 bases and the J segment 8 bases; nucleotides outside the gene matches: 14. CDR3 loop: CAIVTPGQGGEKLFF. DNA for the CDR3: TGTGCCATTGTTACCCCGGGACAGGGAGGCGAAAAACTGTTTTTT.